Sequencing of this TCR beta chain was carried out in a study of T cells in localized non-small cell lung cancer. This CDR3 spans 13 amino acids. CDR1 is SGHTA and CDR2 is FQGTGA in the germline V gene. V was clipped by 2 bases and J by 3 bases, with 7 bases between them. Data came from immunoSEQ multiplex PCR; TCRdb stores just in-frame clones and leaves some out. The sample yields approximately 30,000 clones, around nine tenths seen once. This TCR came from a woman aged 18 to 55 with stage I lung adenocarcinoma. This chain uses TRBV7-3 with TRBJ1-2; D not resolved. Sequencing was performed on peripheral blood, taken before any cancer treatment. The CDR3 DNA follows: TGTGCCAGCAGCTTATTCCCCGACTATGGCTACACCTTC. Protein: CASSLFPDYGYTF. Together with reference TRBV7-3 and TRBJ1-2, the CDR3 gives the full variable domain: GAGVSQTPSNKVTEKGKYVELRCDPISGHTALYWYRQSLGQGPEFLIYFQGTGAADDSGLPNDRFFAVRPEGSVSTLKIQRTERGDSAVYLCASSLFPDYGYTFGSGTRLTVV.